Each of the 2 T cell receptor beta chains below was sequenced from the same sample in a study of blood T cell repertoires in COVID-19. Produced via immunoSEQ multiplex PCR; TCRdb's table is partial and in-frame only. This table has 140,000 to 150,000 clones, about four fifths appearing once. What was sequenced was peripheral blood. These TCRs come from a human donor in a cohort sampled during active COVID-19.

This clone appeared a few times. The gene calls are TRBV19 and TRBJ2-3, with 7 positions matching TRBD2. This CDR3 spans 14 amino acids. After removal of 7 bases from V and 2 bases from J, the junction contained 6 bases not matched to a gene. Germline assignment: CDR1 LNHDA and CDR2 SQIVND (reference sequence). The CDR3: CASNRDYFTDTQYF. The CDR3 DNA sequence: TGTGCCAGTAACCGGGACTACTTCACAGATACGCAGTATTTT. Based on the CDR3 plus reference TRBV19 and TRBJ2-3, the full variable domain is DGGITQSPKYLFRKEGQNVTLSCEQNLNHDAMYWYRQDPGQGLRLIYYSQIVNDFQKGDIAEGYSVSREKKESFPLTVTSAQKNPTAFYLCASNRDYFTDTQYFGPGTRLTVL.

This chain uses TRBV13 with TRBJ1-6, with D hard to call. Trimming removed 2 bases from V and 9 bases from J, with 14 bases in between. Germline V lookup: CDR1 PRHDT, CDR2 FYEKMQ (reference sequence). This CDR3 region has 15 residues. The CDR3 region has the DNA TGTGCCAGCAGCTTAAAGGGCTCGGGGATTTCACCCCTCCACTTT. This codes for CASSLKGSGISPLHF.